The 29 T cell receptor beta chains in this list originate from one sample, sequenced in a study of glioma-infiltrating T cells (TCRdb year 2016). Sequenced on an Illumina MiSeq. The iRepertoire nested amplicon-rescue multiplex PCR (arm-PCR) platform was used to amplify TCR alpha and beta CDR3 regions from RNA. TCRdb reran the public reads through fastp at Q25 and MiXCR, keeping productive beta chains. CDR3 protein duplicates are merged, each entry listing the most common genes and DNA. The sample table shows tens of thousands of distinct CDR3 sequences, and about a quarter are seen once. The ten most abundant clones make up roughly 6.7% of the sample. The sample consisted of glioma tissue, nonneoplastic brain tissue, or PBMCs (not recorded which). All receptors derive from a human donor with low-grade glioma or glioblastoma, undergoing nonglioma brain surgery, or in good health (not recorded which).

This clonotype was recorded at least ten times. This chain links TRBV2 with TRBJ1-1, with 10 nucleotides matching TRBD1. This CDR3 is built from 14 residues. The germline gives CDR1 SNHLY, CDR2 FYNNEI. Germline trimming cut 8 bases from V and 10 bases from J; bases unmatched to any gene: 13. CDR3 sequence: CASRGQGVGGLAFF. CDR3 DNA sequence: TGTGCCAGCCGTGGACAGGGGGTAGGAGGACTAGCTTTCTTT.

In this sample, this clonotype turned up many times. The V gene is TRBV27, the J gene TRBJ2-7, with 7 bases fitting TRBD1. The CDR3 loop spans 16 amino acids. V shed 6 bases and J 4 bases; nucleotides not matched to a gene: 15. Germline V CDR1 and CDR2: MNHEY, SMNVEV (reference sequence). The CDR3 is CASRPKISTGSYEQYF. The CDR3 bases are TGTGCCAGCAGGCCTAAGATATCGACAGGGTCGTACGAGCAGTACTTC.

This clonotype is categorized as medium-sized. V and J are TRBV27 and TRBJ1-1; D possibly corresponds to TRBD1 (5 bases). The germline gives CDR1 MNHEY, CDR2 SMNVEV (reference sequence). The CDR3 length is 13 residues. Trimming pared 2 bases from V and 4 bases from J, leaving 8 bases between. As DNA, the CDR3 is TGTGCCAGCAGTTTAAGGGGAAGCACTGAAGCTTTCTTT. It specifies CASSLRGSTEAFF.

In this sample, this clonotype turned up many times. This chain links TRBV28 with TRBJ2-7; 9 nucleotides line up with TRBD1. This CDR3 comprises 15 residues. Germline loops: CDR1 MDHEN, CDR2 SYDVKM. Trimming cost V 4 bases and J 6 bases; bases outside gene matches: 10. CDR3 DNA: TGTGCCAGCAGTTCCCCGGGACAGGGAATCGGCGAGCAGTACTTC. Its protein is CASSSPGQGIGEQYF.

In this sample, this clonotype turned up many times. The chain recombines TRBV18 with TRBJ2-5; 11 bases align to TRBD2. The CDR3 has 15 residues. V gave up 2 bases and J gave up 5 bases; unmatched junction bases: 4. Germline loops: CDR1 KGHSH, CDR2 LQKENI. DNA for the CDR3: TGTGCCAGCTCACCATCACTAGCGGGAGTGGAGACCCAGTACTTC. It yields the protein CASSPSLAGVETQYF.

Many counts were recorded for this clonotype. The chain recombines TRBV12-3 or TRBV12-4 with TRBJ1-5; 11 bases fit TRBD1. The CDR3 is 14 amino acids. With 5 bases clipped from V and 4 bases from J, the junction kept 1 base outside the gene matches. The CDR3 reads CASSRDRGNQPQHF. In nucleotides, the CDR3 is TGTGCCAGCAGTCGGGACAGGGGGAATCAGCCCCAGCATTTT.

This clonotype was counted between two and nine times. A much more abundant neighbour one base away suggests this may be a read error. V and J are TRBV2 and TRBJ1-2; maybe TRBD1 (5 bases). The CDR3 runs to 12 residues. Per the germline V gene, CDR1 is SNHLY and CDR2 is FYNNEI. Here the CDR3 reads CASSKTDYGYSF. The CDR3 coding sequence is TGTGCCAGCAGCAAGACAGACTATGGCTACTCCTTC. Together with reference TRBV2 and TRBJ1-2, the CDR3 gives the full variable domain: EPEVTQTPSHQVTQMGQEVILRCVPISNHLYFYWYRQILGQKVEFLVSFYNNEISEKSEIFDDQFSVERPDGSNFTLKIRSTKLEDSAMYFCASSKTDYGYSFGSGTRLTVV.

This clonotype was counted at least ten times. V is TRBV18 and J is TRBJ2-3; 13 bases agree with TRBD2. The CDR3 sequence is 19 residues long. Germline V CDR1 and CDR2: KGHSH, LQKENI. With 3 bases clipped from V and 3 bases from J, the junction kept 12 bases outside the gene matches. The CDR3 region is CASSPPPITSGGATDTQYF. CDR3 sequence (DNA): TGTGCCAGCTCACCCCCTCCAATAACTAGCGGGGGGGCAACAGATACGCAGTATTTT. The complete variable domain, with remaining parts taken from reference TRBV18 and TRBJ2-3, reads NAGVMQNPRHLVRRRGQEARLRCSPMKGHSHVYWYRQLPEEGLKFMVYLQKENIIDESGMPKERFSAEFPKEGPSILRIQQVVRGDSAAYFCASSPPPITSGGATDTQYFGPGTRLTVL.

Notes on this clonotype: The junction differs from germline at one of its ends, possibly a read error. The chain joins TRBV20-1 to TRBJ1-1; D unclear. This CDR3 spans 15 amino acids. Germline CDR1 DFQATT, CDR2 SNEGSKA (reference sequence). Here the CDR3 reads CSASSGLGYFIESFF. The CDR3 nucleotides read TGCAGTGCCAGTAGCGGTTTGGGGTACTTCATTGAATCTTTCTTT.

The V gene is TRBV9, the J gene TRBJ2-7; 9 bases match TRBD1. Germline V gene sequence: CDR1 SGDLS, CDR2 YYNGEE. The J segment lost 4 bases and the V segment lost 0 bases, leaving 8 bases of the junction unmatched. This CDR3 is 16 amino acids long. The chain's CDR3 is CASSVGAGTGRYEQYF. The DNA of the CDR3 is TGTGCCAGCAGCGTAGGGGCCGGGACAGGGCGTTACGAGCAGTACTTC.

The chain uses TRBV5-5 and TRBJ2-1; a weak D match, TRBD1 (6 bases). With 4 bases removed from V and 3 bases from J, the gap between germline ends came to 14 bases. This CDR3 has 15 residues. The V gene's germline CDR1 is SGHKS and CDR2 YYEKEE (reference sequence). The chain's CDR3 is CASSMAPDSYNEQFF. The CDR3 DNA follows: TGTGCCAGCAGCATGGCTCCGGACAGCTACAATGAGCAGTTCTTC. Complete variable domain (other parts from reference TRBV5-5 and TRBJ2-1): DAGVTQSPTHLIKTRGQQVTLRCSPISGHKSVSWYQQVLGQGPQFIFQYYEKEERGRGNFPDRFSARQFPNYSSELNVNALLLGDSALYLCASSMAPDSYNEQFFGPGTRLTVL.

V and J are TRBV5-1 and TRBJ1-1; no reliable D call. The germline CDR1 and CDR2 sequences are SGHRS and YFSETQ. The V end lost 2 bases, the J end lost 1 base, and 6 bases lay between the germline ends. The CDR3 is 13 amino acids. The CDR3 loop reads CASSFEGNTEAFF. The CDR3 region has the DNA TGCGCCAGCAGCTTCGAGGGGAACACTGAAGCTTTCTTT.

This clonotype was seen many times. This chain connects TRBV2 to TRBJ1-6; D unresolved. Deletions cut 3 bases from V and 7 bases from J, with 7 bases between. Germline CDR1 SNHLY, CDR2 FYNNEI. This CDR3 is 13 amino acids long. Written as DNA, the CDR3 is TGTGCCAGCAGTGATCTGGGGAATTCACCCCTCCACTTT. Protein: CASSDLGNSPLHF. Based on the CDR3 plus reference TRBV2 and TRBJ1-6, the full variable domain is EPEVTQTPSHQVTQMGQEVILRCVPISNHLYFYWYRQILGQKVEFLVSFYNNEISEKSEIFDDQFSVERPDGSNFTLKIRSTKLEDSAMYFCASSDLGNSPLHFGNGTRLTVT.

V usage is TRBV2 and J usage is TRBJ1-5; possibly TRBD1 for D (5 bases). The CDR3 covers 15 residues. Germline CDR1 reads SNHLY; CDR2 reads FYNNEI. CDR3 amino acids: CARSEAGQGNQPQHF. The CDR3, as DNA: TGTGCAAGAAGTGAAGCAGGGCAGGGCAATCAGCCCCAGCATTTT.

This clonotype was observed at least ten times. The chain links TRBV5-1 to TRBJ2-3; D is possibly TRBD2 (6 bases). Germline CDR1 is SGHRS and CDR2 is YFSETQ. The ends were cut back, 6 bases at V and 4 bases at J, with 15 bases in the middle. This CDR3 contains 14 residues. CDR3 amino acids: CASTPGSSSDTQYF. As DNA, the CDR3 is TGCGCCAGCACGCCCGGGAGTAGCTCAGATACGCAGTATTTT.

V is TRBV29-1 and J is TRBJ2-1; D is perhaps TRBD2 (7 bases). Germline CDR1 and CDR2: SQVTM and ANQGSEA. Trimming cost V 5 bases and J 8 bases, with 10 bases left between them. This CDR3 has 11 amino acids. CDR3 sequence: CSVWGGYEQFF. As DNA, the CDR3 is TGCAGCGTTTGGGGGGGCTATGAGCAGTTCTTC.

About this clonotype itself: This may arise from a read error, as a much more abundant clone is one base away. The CDR3 DNA is TGTGCCAGCAGCCAGAGGGGGACAGGAGGATCCAACACTGAAGCTTTCTTT. Residues: CASSQRGTGGSNTEAFF. The chain joins TRBV11-2 to TRBJ1-1; 8 positions agree with TRBD1. Unmatched junction bases numbered 13, after V lost 5 bases and J lost 2 bases. Germline V gene lookup returns CDR1 SGHAT and CDR2 FQNNGV. The CDR3 length is 17 residues.

This clonotype was seen at least ten times. This chain uses TRBV20-1 with TRBJ2-7, with 14 bases identical to TRBD2. The ends lost 5 bases at V and 3 bases at J; junction bases unmatched: 9. Germline V gene data show CDR1 as DFQATT and CDR2 as SNEGSKA (reference sequence). This CDR3 is built from 16 residues. CDR3 coding DNA: TGCAGTGCTGCAGACCACGGGACTAGCGGGAGCTACGAGCAGTACTTC. Protein product: CSAADHGTSGSYEQYF.

This clonotype is classed as medium-sized. This chain joins TRBV27 and TRBJ2-3, with a possible D match to TRBD2 (5 bases). Deletions cut 5 bases from V and 2 bases from J, with 11 bases between. From germline, CDR1 is MNHEY and CDR2 SMNVEV (reference sequence). The CDR3 has 14 amino acids. The CDR3: CASSATRLTDTQYF. For the CDR3, the DNA is TGTGCCAGCAGTGCCACTAGGCTCACAGATACGCAGTATTTT.

In the case of this clonotype: A much larger clone is a single base away; this may be a read error. The chain couples TRBV7-9 to TRBJ2-3, with D possibly matching TRBD1 (6 bases). The germline V gene has CDR1 SEHNR and CDR2 FQNEAQ (reference sequence). The length of the CDR3 is 14 residues. The CDR3 DNA follows: TGTGCCAGCAGCTCCTGGACAGAGACAGGTACGCAGTATTTT. Amino acids: CASSSWTETGTQYF.

This clonotype was seen at least ten times. The CDR3 nucleotides are TGTGCCAGCAGCCAAGGGGTACTAGTCGAGACCCAGTACTTC. Its translation is CASSQGVLVETQYF. The chain joins TRBV14 to TRBJ2-5, with D perhaps matching TRBD2 (5 bases). From germline, CDR1 is SGHDN and CDR2 FVKESK. CDR3 length equals 14 residues. V lost 1 base and J lost 5, with 11 bases in between.

There are a few counts of this clonotype. Given a much more abundant clone one base away, this may be a read error. V is TRBV20-1 and J is TRBJ1-5, with D tentatively TRBD1 (6 bases). Looked up from germline, CDR1 is DFQATT and CDR2 is SNEGSKA (reference sequence). The CDR3 consists of 14 residues. The CDR3 loop reads CSASRTGSSQPQHF. The CDR3 region has the DNA TGCAGTGCTAGTCGTACAGGGAGCAGTCAGCCCCAGCATTTT.

In DNA form, the CDR3 reads TGCAGCTACCGGGACAGGGGGCAAGAGACCCAGTACTTC. Translating it yields CSYRDRGQETQYF. The V call is TRBV29-1, the J call TRBJ2-5, with 11 bases identical to TRBD1. Germline loops: CDR1 SQVTM, CDR2 ANQGSEA. This CDR3 comprises 13 residues. Germline trimming cut 8 bases from V and 2 bases from J; bases unmatched to any gene: 4.

This clonotype has only a few counts. V usage is TRBV3-1 and J usage is TRBJ2-7; TRBD1 agrees at 9 bases. V lost 4 bases, J lost 2 bases, and 9 bases stayed unmatched. The V gene's germline CDR1 is LGHDT and CDR2 YNNKEL (reference sequence). The CDR3 consists of 16 residues. CDR3 sequence (DNA): TGTGCCAGCAGCCCCATGGGACAGGGACTTACCTACGAGCAGTACTTC. This encodes CASSPMGQGLTYEQYF.

This clonotype was seen at least ten times. This sequence joins TRBV18 and TRBJ2-4; TRBD1 aligns across 9 bases. Germline CDR1 is KGHSH and CDR2 is LQKENI. Trimming removed 3 bases from V and 3 bases from J; junction bases left unmatched: 6. CDR3 length: 16 amino acids. The CDR3 here is CASSPTGGKVKNIQYF. CDR3 DNA sequence: TGTGCCAGCTCACCCACAGGGGGCAAAGTCAAAAACATTCAGTACTTC.

The rearrangement uses TRBV12-3 or TRBV12-4 and TRBJ2-5; D gene ambiguous. CDR3 size: 12 residues. Trimming shortened V by 5 bases and J by 4 bases, and 8 bases separated the two germline ends. CDR3 sequence (DNA): TGTGCCAGCAGTGCCGCCTTAGAGACCCAGTACTTC. As protein: CASSAALETQYF.

Of note for this clonotype: This could be a read error, since a much larger clone is one nucleotide away. The V call is TRBV19, the J call TRBJ2-7, with 7 bases lining up with TRBD1. Germline lookup yields CDR1 LNHDA and CDR2 SQIVND (reference sequence). V lost 0 bases and J lost 6; bases outside the gene matches: 8. This CDR3 is 15 amino acids long. The CDR3 coding sequence is TGTGCCAGTAGTATAGATCACAGGGGCGCCTGCGAGCAGTACTTC. Amino acids: CASSIDHRGACEQYF.

This clonotype was counted at least ten times. V is TRBV7-9 and J is TRBJ1-2; D not resolved. Trimming shortened V by 0 bases and J by 4 bases, and 9 bases separated the two germline ends. The length of the CDR3 is 14 residues. Germline V gene lookup returns CDR1 SEHNR and CDR2 FQNEAQ (reference sequence). CDR3: CASSLAFGSYGYTF. Written as DNA, the CDR3 is TGTGCCAGCAGCTTAGCTTTCGGCTCCTATGGCTACACCTTC. The whole variable domain, filled in from reference TRBV7-9 and TRBJ1-2, reads DTGVSQNPRHKITKRGQNVTFRCDPISEHNRLYWYRQTLGQGPEFLTYFQNEAQLEKSRLLSDRFSAERPKGSFSTLEIQRTEQGDSAMYLCASSLAFGSYGYTFGSGTRLTVV.

The gene calls are TRBV11-2 and TRBJ2-3; 9 bases match TRBD2. Germline V lookup: CDR1 SGHAT, CDR2 FQNNGV. The CDR3 has 16 amino acids. V lost 2 bases, J lost 5 bases, and 8 bases stayed unmatched. In DNA, the CDR3 is TGTGCCAGCAGCTTAAATGCGGGAGGGACTGTAGATACGCAGTATTTT. Translation: CASSLNAGGTVDTQYF.